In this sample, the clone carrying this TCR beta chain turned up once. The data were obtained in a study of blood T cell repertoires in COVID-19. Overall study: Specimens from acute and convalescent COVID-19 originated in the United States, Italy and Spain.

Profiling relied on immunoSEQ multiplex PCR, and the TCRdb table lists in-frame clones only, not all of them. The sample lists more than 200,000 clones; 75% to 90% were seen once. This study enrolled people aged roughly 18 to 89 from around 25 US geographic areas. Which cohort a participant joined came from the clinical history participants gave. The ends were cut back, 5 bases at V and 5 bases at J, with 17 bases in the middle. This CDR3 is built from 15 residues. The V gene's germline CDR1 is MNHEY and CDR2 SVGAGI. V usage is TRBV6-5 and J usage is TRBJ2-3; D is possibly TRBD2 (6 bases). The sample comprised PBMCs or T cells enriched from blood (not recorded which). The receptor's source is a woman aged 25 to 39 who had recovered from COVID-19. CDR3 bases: TGTGCCAGCAGTCCGACCGGGGGACCTAGAGATACGCAGTATTTT. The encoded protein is CASSPTGGPRDTQYF.